The 17 T cell receptor beta chains reported below all come from one sample, sequenced in a study of spatial heterogeneity in lung cancer. From the 5' RACE reads, TCRdb called clonotypes with MiXCR, one entry per CDR3 protein. The sample includes 5,600 or so distinct CDR3 sequences, around 4.8% of them seen just once. Their antigen targets remain unknown. General study findings and limits: In tumors, expanded intratumoral alpha and beta TCR counts tracked mutation counts.

The time point here: sample taken at primary tumor resection. Sample: lung tumor tissue, taken at surgery. Receptor source: a male donor with early-stage non-small cell lung cancer.

At least ten counts were recorded for this clonotype. The library was designed around alpha chains, so this beta chain is a stray read whose abundance carries little weight. The chain carries TRBV6-1 and TRBJ2-3; D gene ambiguous. The CDR3 consists of 13 residues. Germline V gives CDR1 MNHNS, CDR2 SASEGT. V dropped 1 base and J dropped 2 bases, with 4 bases sitting between them. CDR3 in amino acids: CASSEVFTDTQYF. The DNA for the CDR3 is TGTGCCAGCAGTGAAGTCTTCACAGATACGCAGTATTTT.

This clonotype was counted ten times or more. The library was designed around alpha chains, so this beta chain is a stray read whose abundance carries little weight. The chain employs TRBV20-1 and TRBJ2-3; no clear D gene. This CDR3 comprises 12 residues. Per the germline V gene, CDR1 is DFQATT and CDR2 is SNEGSKA (reference sequence). V lost 8 bases and J 0 bases, leaving 9 bases between the germline ends. CDR3 in DNA: TGCAGTTCGACACTAAGCACAGATACGCAGTATTTT. Amino acids: CSSTLSTDTQYF.

This clonotype is medium-sized by share. This beta chain was picked up by a library intended for alpha chains and is off target, so its count carries little meaning. The chain couples TRBV3-1 to TRBJ2-1, with TRBD1 identical over 10 bases. The CDR3 has 15 amino acids. Germline trimming cut 1 base from V and 4 bases from J; bases unmatched to any gene: 1. Looked up from germline, CDR1 is LGHDT and CDR2 is YNNKEL (reference sequence). The CDR3 nucleotides read TGTGCCAGCAGCCAAGCGGGACAGGGGTACAATGAGCAGTTCTTC. Amino acids: CASSQAGQGYNEQFF.

This clonotype is deemed medium-sized (0.01 to 0.1%). This beta chain is an unintended read in a library built for alpha chains; its size means little. The V call is TRBV7-8, the J call TRBJ2-7; D may correspond to TRBD1 or TRBD2 (6 bases each). CDR1 is SGHVS, CDR2 FQNEAQ, per germline. The V gene lost 6 bases and the J gene lost 9 bases, with 21 bases spanning the gap. This CDR3 is built from 14 residues. The DNA of the CDR3 is TGTGCCAGCAGTTCTAACAGGGCTTCGGGGGTGCAGTACTTC. Translation: CASSSNRASGVQYF.

At least ten counts were recorded for this clonotype. The size of this beta chain means little, since it is a stray read in a library made for alpha chains. V gene TRBV5-6 combines with J gene TRBJ2-2; D is uncertain. CDR1 is SGHDT and CDR2 is YYEEEE in the germline V gene. This CDR3 is 15 amino acids long. The V and J ends lost 0 bases and 7 bases respectively, with 13 bases between them. This CDR3 is CASSLVDTADGELFF. CDR3 coding DNA: TGTGCCAGCAGCTTGGTTGACACGGCGGACGGGGAGCTGTTTTTT.

This clonotype is medium-sized within its sample. This beta chain came through as a stray read in a library set up for alpha chains, and its size says little. The gene calls are TRBV10-3 and TRBJ1-1; no clear D. CDR3 length equals 15 residues. Germline V gene sequence: CDR1 ENHRY, CDR2 SYGVKD. Between the trimmed V and J ends, which lost 0 bases and 1 base, there was a span of 9 bases. This CDR3 is CAISESTYRNTEAFF. As DNA, the CDR3 is TGTGCCATCAGTGAGTCTACCTACCGGAACACTGAAGCTTTCTTT.

This clonotype was counted at least ten times. A library prepared for alpha chains yielded this beta chain as an off-target read; its size is of little meaning. The V call is TRBV12-3 or TRBV12-4, the J call TRBJ1-2; 7 bases match TRBD1. V dropped 6 bases and J dropped 3; count of bases not matched to a gene: 4. The CDR3 is 13 residues long. In nucleotides, the CDR3 is TGTGCCAGCAGAGAAGGGGGCGACTATGGCTACACCTTC. As protein: CASREGGDYGYTF.

This clonotype was detected many times. Since it is a stray read in a library aimed at alpha chains, this beta chain has a size that is not meaningful. CDR3 loop: CASSQVISNSPLHF. The CDR3 coding sequence is TGTGCCAGCAGCCAAGTTATATCGAATTCACCCCTCCACTTT. The chain couples TRBV14 to TRBJ1-6; D is undetermined. Germline lookup yields CDR1 SGHDN and CDR2 FVKESK. This CDR3 comprises 14 residues. V dropped 1 base and J dropped 7 bases, with 8 bases sitting between them.

Ten or more counts support this clonotype. Because this beta chain is a stray read in a library intended to capture alpha chains, its abundance should not be given much weight. The V and J genes are TRBV12-5 and TRBJ1-4; D may be TRBD1 (6 bases). V gave up 6 bases and J gave up 5 bases, with 13 bases separating them. Germline CDR1 is LGHNT and CDR2 is FRNRAP. The CDR3 consists of 14 residues. CDR3 DNA sequence: TGTGCTAGTGGCGCCGGACAGCTAAATGAAAAACTGTTTTTT. As protein: CASGAGQLNEKLFF.

Sample share makes this clonotype medium-sized (0.01 to 0.1%). This beta chain slipped into a library made for alpha chains as a stray read, so its size is not meaningful. The rearrangement uses TRBV29-1 and TRBJ1-2, with a possible D match to TRBD1 (5 bases). Trimming removed 4 bases at V and 4 bases at J, with 13 bases between. This CDR3 has 13 amino acids. CDR1 SQVTM and CDR2 ANQGSEA come from the germline V gene. The CDR3, as DNA: TGCAGCGTTGGGATTGGGGGTGTCTATGGCTACACCTTC. This encodes CSVGIGGVYGYTF. Full variable domain (outside the CDR3, taken from reference TRBV29-1 and TRBJ1-2): SAVISQKPSRDICQRGTSLTIQCQVDSQVTMMFWYRQQPGQSLTLIATANQGSEATYESGFVIDKFPISRPNLTFSTLTVSNMSPEDSSIYLCSVGIGGVYGYTFGSGTRLTVV.

This clonotype was counted at least ten times. Because this beta chain is a stray read in a library intended to capture alpha chains, its abundance should not be given much weight. V and J are TRBV11-2 and TRBJ2-1, with D unclear. The CDR3 runs 13 residues. The ends were cut back, 1 base at V and 10 bases at J, with 11 bases in the middle. The germline V gene encodes CDR1 SGHAT and CDR2 FQNNGV. The CDR3 sequence: CASSLGYKAEQFF. The DNA of the CDR3 is TGTGCCAGCAGCTTAGGCTATAAAGCAGAGCAGTTCTTC. The full variable domain, its missing parts supplied by reference TRBV11-2 and TRBJ2-1, is EAGVAQSPRYKIIEKRQSVAFWCNPISGHATLYWYQQILGQGPKLLIQFQNNGVVDDSQLPKDRFSAERLKGVDSTLKIQPAKLEDSAVYLCASSLGYKAEQFFGPGTRLTVL.

This clonotype has a count of ten or more. For a library built for alpha chains, this beta chain is a stray read; little rests on its size. J is TRBJ1-2 and V is TRBV30; no definite D call. CDR3 length: 13 residues. Trimming pared 8 bases from V and 4 bases from J, leaving 17 bases between. The germline V gene encodes CDR1 GTSNPN and CDR2 SVGIG (reference sequence). CDR3 protein: CARSYGLGYGYTF. The CDR3 nucleotides are TGTGCCCGTAGCTACGGGTTGGGCTATGGCTACACCTTC. The complete variable domain, with remaining parts taken from reference TRBV30 and TRBJ1-2, reads SQTIHQWPATLVQPVGSPLSLECTVEGTSNPNLYWYRQAAGRGLQLLFYSVGIGQISSEVPQNLSASRPQDRQFILSSKKLLLSDSGFYLCARSYGLGYGYTFGSGTRLTVV.

In its sample, this clonotype ranks as medium-sized (0.01 to 0.1%). Little can be read into the size of this beta chain, an off-target read in a library designed for alpha chains. The genes are TRBV20-1 and TRBJ2-1, with TRBD1 matching over 8 bases. CDR1 DFQATT and CDR2 SNEGSKA come from the germline V gene (reference sequence). CDR3 length: 14 amino acids. J was trimmed by 2 bases and V by 6 bases; bases with no gene match: 6. The CDR3 region has the DNA TGCAGTGCGCAGACAGGGGTCGCCTACAATGAGCAGTTCTTC. Its protein product is CSAQTGVAYNEQFF.

This clonotype was observed at least ten times. This beta chain turned up in a library designed for alpha chains; as an off-target read, its abundance says little. The chain links TRBV4-1 to TRBJ1-1; unclear D gene. The CDR3 spans 14 residues. V was cut by 6 bases and J by 2 bases, with 13 bases left in between. The germline CDR1 and CDR2 sequences are MGHRA and YSYEKL. The CDR3 sequence: CASRWGLSNTEAFF. CDR3 DNA: TGCGCCAGCAGATGGGGTTTATCTAACACTGAAGCTTTCTTT.

This clonotype was observed many times. This beta chain represents an off-target read in a library built for alpha chains; its size is of limited meaning. The chain employs TRBV29-1 and TRBJ1-2; possible D gene TRBD1, 6 bases. This CDR3 comprises 11 residues. In germline, CDR1 is SQVTM, CDR2 ANQGSEA. Trimming shortened V by 3 bases and J by 8 bases, and 10 bases separated the two germline ends. CDR3 bases: TGCAGCGTTGAGGGGGGACAAGGCTACACCTTC. This translates into CSVEGGQGYTF. Drawing the rest from reference TRBV29-1 and TRBJ1-2, the complete variable domain is SAVISQKPSRDICQRGTSLTIQCQVDSQVTMMFWYRQQPGQSLTLIATANQGSEATYESGFVIDKFPISRPNLTFSTLTVSNMSPEDSSIYLCSVEGGQGYTFGSGTRLTVV.

This clonotype was observed many times. With the library built for alpha chains, this beta chain is off target and its frequency is not meaningful. The chain combines TRBV12-3 or TRBV12-4 with TRBJ1-6; D gene unclear. The CDR3 is made up of 15 amino acids. V gave up 3 bases and J gave up 0 bases, with 6 bases separating them. In DNA form, the CDR3 reads TGTGCCAGCAGTTTCAGAGACTCCTATAATTCACCCCTCCACTTT. It yields the protein CASSFRDSYNSPLHF.

This clonotype was seen many times. This beta chain was picked up by a library intended for alpha chains and is off target, so its count carries little meaning. This rearrangement joins TRBV9 to TRBJ2-3; the match to TRBD2 covers 10 bases. With 5 bases clipped from V and 6 bases from J, the junction kept 12 bases outside the gene matches. The CDR3 covers 16 residues. The germline V gene has CDR1 SGDLS and CDR2 YYNGEE. The CDR3 loop reads CASSHALAGELDTQYF. In DNA, the CDR3 is TGTGCCAGCAGTCACGCCCTAGCGGGAGAATTGGATACGCAGTATTTT.